These 15 T cell receptor beta chains originate from one sample sequenced in a study of vaccination and CD4 T cells after COVID-19. Their cognate antigens are unknown. Stated time point: late sampling 161 to 241 days after vaccination in three convalescent patients. Treatment in this sample: roughly 10-day PBMC culture with coronavirus spike peptide pools or control peptides (ViraFEST assay). With the Oncomine TCR Beta short-read assay, DNA from cultured CD4+ T cells was sequenced. TCRdb called the PCR reads again in MiXCR, with one record for every CDR3 protein. This sample has more than 15,000 distinct CDR3 sequences; more than 45% occur once, and the top ten carry 20%. The input for sequencing was CD4+ T cells from blood, cultured in vitro, taken about 7 months after SARS-CoV-2 vaccination. The receptors were gathered from a human donor who had recovered from COVID-19.

CDR3 loop: CASSQDRVNYEQYF. CDR3 in DNA: TGTGCCAGCAGTCAGGACAGGGTTAACTACGAGCAGTACTTC. This chain uses TRBV5-4 with TRBJ2-7; 8 nucleotides align to TRBD1. Unmatched junction bases numbered 7, after V lost 5 bases and J lost 3 bases. CDR3 size: 14 residues. Germline CDR1 is SGHNT and CDR2 is YYREEE (reference sequence).

The V and J genes are TRBV20-1 and TRBJ2-3, with a possible D match to TRBD2 (5 bases). This CDR3 contains 15 residues. V was shortened by 5 bases and J by 5 bases, with 20 bases between the two germline ends. Germline CDR1 DFQATT, CDR2 SNEGSKA (reference sequence). This chain's CDR3 is CSASGTREKGDTQYF. The CDR3 nucleotides are TGCAGTGCTTCGGGAACTAGGGAGAAGGGAGATACGCAGTATTTT.

The chain uses TRBV5-8 and TRBJ2-1; the match to TRBD1 covers 9 bases. Per the germline V gene, CDR1 is SGHTS and CDR2 is YDEGEE. J lost 2 bases, V lost 4 bases, and 4 bases had no gene match. This CDR3 is 15 amino acids long. The CDR3 DNA is TGTGCCAGCAGCCGAGGGACAGGGCCCTACAATGAGCAGTTCTTC. Translating gives CASSRGTGPYNEQFF.

The CDR3 spells CATSRGTRNQPQHF. The CDR3 DNA sequence: TGTGCCACCAGCAGGGGAACCCGCAATCAGCCCCAGCATTTT. The J gene is TRBJ1-5, the V gene TRBV15; D is undetermined. The CDR3 is 14 amino acids. Germline V gives CDR1 LNHNV, CDR2 YYDKDF (reference sequence). V was pared by 3 bases and J by 2 bases, with 8 bases between.

This clonotype has just a few counts. The chain combines TRBV20-1 with TRBJ1-2; D may be TRBD1 (5 bases). V dropped 6 bases and J dropped 8 bases, with 19 bases sitting between them. From germline, CDR1 is DFQATT and CDR2 SNEGSKA (reference sequence). The CDR3 is 13 amino acids. The CDR3 spells CSAHNRLLGGYTF. For the CDR3, the DNA is TGCAGTGCCCATAACAGGTTACTCGGCGGCTACACCTTC.

This clonotype was counted only a few times. The chain combines TRBV7-8 with TRBJ2-5; no reliable D call. The CDR3 runs to 12 residues. The V and J ends lost 1 base and 6 bases respectively, with 6 bases between them. Germline V gene data show CDR1 as SGHVS and CDR2 as FQNEAQ. The CDR3 nucleotides are TGTGCCAGCAGCTTAGGAGGTCAGACCCAGTACTTC. Amino acids: CASSLGGQTQYF.

In the case of this clonotype: This may come from a read error, since a much larger clone is one base off. The chain joins TRBV27 to TRBJ1-1, with TRBD1 as a possible D gene (5 bases). The CDR3 is 13 amino acids. V lost 5 bases and J lost 4, with 11 bases in between. Looked up from germline, CDR1 is MNHEY and CDR2 is SMNVEV (reference sequence). The CDR3 sequence is CASSQQDRTEAFF. Here the CDR3 DNA reads TGTGCCAGCAGTCAACAGGACCGCACTGAAGCTTTCTTT.

The V and J genes are TRBV21-1 and TRBJ2-7; the D call in the table, TRBD1, was not verified against the DNA. TRBV21-1 is labeled a pseudogene. The length of the CDR3 is 15 residues. This chain's CDR3 is CASSGIDRGRYEQYF. CDR3 DNA sequence: TGTGCCAGCAGCGGGATAGACAGGGGCCGTTACGAGCAGTACTTC.

This rearrangement joins TRBV20-1 to TRBJ2-5; TRBD2 agrees at 7 bases. V was pared by 6 bases and J by 4 bases, with 5 bases of the junction left unmatched. The CDR3 runs 12 residues. From germline, CDR1 is DFQATT and CDR2 SNEGSKA (reference sequence). The CDR3 spells CSARTSAETQYF. The CDR3 DNA follows: TGCAGTGCCCGAACTAGCGCAGAGACCCAGTACTTC.

This clonotype appeared a few times. A junction end diverges from the germline sequence, so it may reflect a read error. V and J are TRBV15 and TRBJ2-1; D uncertain. CDR1 and CDR2 from the germline V gene are LNHNV and YYDKDF (reference sequence). The length of the CDR3 is 12 residues. CDR3 coding DNA: TGTGCCACCAGCGGATGGGGTTGGGCCCAGGAGTTC. This codes for CATSGWGWAQEF.

There are a few counts of this clonotype. The rearrangement links TRBV9 to TRBJ1-3, with no clear D. Germline V gene sequence: CDR1 SGDLS, CDR2 YYNGEE. CDR3 length equals 14 residues. Trimming removed 2 bases at V and 4 bases at J, with 10 bases between. The CDR3 loop reads CASSVNTVGNTIYF. CDR3 DNA: TGTGCCAGCAGCGTTAACACAGTGGGAAACACCATATATTTT.

This clonotype was observed a handful of times. The gene calls are TRBV19 and TRBJ1-6; 8 bases are a match to TRBD1. Germline lookup yields CDR1 LNHDA and CDR2 SQIVND (reference sequence). V trimming: 5 bases; J trimming: 10 bases; junction bases outside the gene matches: 10. The CDR3 is made up of 15 amino acids. The CDR3 DNA is TGTGCCAGTAGTGTCACACCTCAGGGGGCCTCACCCCTCCACTTT. Translating gives CASSVTPQGASPLHF.

The chain joins TRBV11-2 to TRBJ2-1, with 8 bases fitting TRBD1. The CDR3 is made up of 13 amino acids. Trimming cost V 8 bases and J 2 bases; bases outside gene matches: 2. CDR1 and CDR2 (germline): SGHAT, FQNNGV. The CDR3 DNA reads as TGTGCCAGCCAGGGACAGGCCTACAATGAGCAGTTCTTC. Amino acids: CASQGQAYNEQFF. Looking up the rest from reference TRBV11-2 and TRBJ2-1 gives the full variable domain: EAGVAQSPRYKIIEKRQSVAFWCNPISGHATLYWYQQILGQGPKLLIQFQNNGVVDDSQLPKDRFSAERLKGVDSTLKIQPAKLEDSAVYLCASQGQAYNEQFFGPGTRLTVL.

This chain joins TRBV11-2 and TRBJ2-3; D possibly corresponds to TRBD2 (6 bases). V was cut by 0 bases and J by 10 bases, with 11 bases left in between. The CDR3 is 13 residues long. Germline V gene lookup returns CDR1 SGHAT and CDR2 FQNNGV. CDR3 nucleotide sequence: TGTGCCAGCAGCTTAGATCGGGTAGCGGCGCAGTATTTT. Its translation is CASSLDRVAAQYF.

In this sample, this clonotype is medium-sized. This chain links TRBV6-1 with TRBJ1-6; possible D gene TRBD1, 5 bases. CDR3 length: 15 amino acids. Looked up from germline, CDR1 is MNHNS and CDR2 is SASEGT. Trimming left V 3 bases short and J 11 bases short, with 17 bases between. DNA of the CDR3: TGTGCCAGCAGTGAGCAGACAAAAGGGACGACACCCCTCCACTTT. Translating it yields CASSEQTKGTTPLHF.